The clone carrying this T cell receptor beta chain was counted a few times. The sample originates from a study of T-cell memory formation after mild COVID-19. Germline CDR1 SGHKS, CDR2 YYEKEE (reference sequence). This CDR3 region has 16 residues. The V gene lost 4 bases and the J gene lost 4 bases, with 20 bases spanning the gap. TCRdb itself ran the 5' RACE reads through MiXCR, one entry per CDR3 protein. Of around 250,000 distinct CDR3 sequences detected, 8% to 10% appear once; the ten largest clones hold 22%. This TCR came from a young man who had mild COVID-19 (a few samples of this study predate the infection). Cell type and time point are not known. This chain uses TRBV5-5 with TRBJ1-2; tentative D call: TRBD1 (5 bases). The material sequenced was PBMCs or a T cell subset sorted from them (not recorded which). The DNA for the CDR3 is TGTGCCAGCAGCCGCGGGTATGGGGGGATATCCTATGGCTACACCTTC. This gives the protein CASSRGYGGISYGYTF. The entire variable domain, with the rest obtained from reference TRBV5-5 and TRBJ1-2, is as follows: DAGVTQSPTHLIKTRGQQVTLRCSPISGHKSVSWYQQVLGQGPQFIFQYYEKEERGRGNFPDRFSARQFPNYSSELNVNALLLGDSALYLCASSRGYGGISYGYTFGSGTRLTVV.